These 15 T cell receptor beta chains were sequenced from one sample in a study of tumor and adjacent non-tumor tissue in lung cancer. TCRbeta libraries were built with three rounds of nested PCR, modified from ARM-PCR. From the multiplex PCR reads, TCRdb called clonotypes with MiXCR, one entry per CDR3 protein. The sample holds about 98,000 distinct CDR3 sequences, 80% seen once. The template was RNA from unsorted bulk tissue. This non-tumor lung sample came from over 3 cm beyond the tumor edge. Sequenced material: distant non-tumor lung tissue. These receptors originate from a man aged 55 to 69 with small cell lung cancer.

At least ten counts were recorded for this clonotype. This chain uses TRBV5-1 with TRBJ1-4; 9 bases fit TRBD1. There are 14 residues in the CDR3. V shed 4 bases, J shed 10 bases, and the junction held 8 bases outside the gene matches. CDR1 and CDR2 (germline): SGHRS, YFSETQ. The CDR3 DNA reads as TGCGCCAGCAGCCAAGGACAGGGGTACGGAAAACTGTTTTTT. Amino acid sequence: CASSQGQGYGKLFF.

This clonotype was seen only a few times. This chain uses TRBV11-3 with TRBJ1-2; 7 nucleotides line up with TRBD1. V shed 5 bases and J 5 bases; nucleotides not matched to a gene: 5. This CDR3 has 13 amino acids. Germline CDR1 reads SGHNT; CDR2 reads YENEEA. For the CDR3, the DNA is TGTGCCAGCAGCCCAGACAGGGAATATGGCTACACCTTC. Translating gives CASSPDREYGYTF. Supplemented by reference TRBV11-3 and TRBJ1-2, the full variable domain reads EAGVVQSPRYKIIEKKQPVAFWCNPISGHNTLYWYLQNLGQGPELLIRYENEEAVDDSQLPKDRFSAERLKGVDSTLKIQPAELGDSAVYLCASSPDREYGYTFGSGTRLTVV.

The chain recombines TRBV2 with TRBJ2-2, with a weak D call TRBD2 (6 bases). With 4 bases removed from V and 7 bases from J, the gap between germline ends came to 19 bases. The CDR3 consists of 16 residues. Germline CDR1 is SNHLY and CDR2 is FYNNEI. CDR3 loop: CASSVGTHEMGGELFF. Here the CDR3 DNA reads TGTGCCAGCAGTGTGGGGACTCACGAAATGGGCGGGGAGCTGTTTTTT.

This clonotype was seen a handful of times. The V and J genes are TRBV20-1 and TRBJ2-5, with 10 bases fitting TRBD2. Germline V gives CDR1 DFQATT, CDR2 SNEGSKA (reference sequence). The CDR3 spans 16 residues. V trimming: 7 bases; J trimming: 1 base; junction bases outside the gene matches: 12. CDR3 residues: CSVSGGSGRAQETQYF. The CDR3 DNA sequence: TGCAGTGTTAGTGGGGGCAGCGGGAGGGCCCAAGAGACCCAGTACTTC.

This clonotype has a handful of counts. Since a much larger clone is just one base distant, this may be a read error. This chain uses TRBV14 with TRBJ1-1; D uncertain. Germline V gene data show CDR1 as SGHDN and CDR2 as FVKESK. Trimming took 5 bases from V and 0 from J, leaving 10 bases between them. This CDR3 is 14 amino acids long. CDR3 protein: CASSVTIVNTEAFF. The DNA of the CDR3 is TGTGCCAGCAGCGTAACTATCGTGAACACTGAAGCTTTCTTT.

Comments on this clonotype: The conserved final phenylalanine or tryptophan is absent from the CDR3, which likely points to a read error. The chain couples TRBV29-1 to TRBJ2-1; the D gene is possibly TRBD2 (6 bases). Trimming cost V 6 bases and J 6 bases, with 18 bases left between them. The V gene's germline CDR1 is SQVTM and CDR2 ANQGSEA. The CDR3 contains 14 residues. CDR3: CSVVISGLFNEQFL. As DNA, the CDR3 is TGCAGCGTCGTTATTAGCGGTCTATTCAATGAGCAGTTCCTC.

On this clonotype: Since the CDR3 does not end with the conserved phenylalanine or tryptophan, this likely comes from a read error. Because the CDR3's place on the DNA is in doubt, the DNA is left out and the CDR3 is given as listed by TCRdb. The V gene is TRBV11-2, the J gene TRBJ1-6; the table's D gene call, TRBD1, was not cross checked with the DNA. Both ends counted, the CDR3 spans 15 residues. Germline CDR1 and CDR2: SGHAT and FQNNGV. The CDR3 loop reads CASSLKGADYSPFHS.

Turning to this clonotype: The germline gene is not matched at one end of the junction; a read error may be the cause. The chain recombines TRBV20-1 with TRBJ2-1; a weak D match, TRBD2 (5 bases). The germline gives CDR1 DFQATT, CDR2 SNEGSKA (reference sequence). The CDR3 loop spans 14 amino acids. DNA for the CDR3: TGCAGTGCTAGAGGGATCAGCGGTCACAATGAGCAGATGTTC. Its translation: CSARGISGHNEQMF.

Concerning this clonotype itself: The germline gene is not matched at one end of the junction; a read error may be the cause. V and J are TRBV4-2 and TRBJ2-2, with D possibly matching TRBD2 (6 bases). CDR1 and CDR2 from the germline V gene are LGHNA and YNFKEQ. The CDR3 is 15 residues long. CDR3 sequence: CASKLEGGDGGELFF. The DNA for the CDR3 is TGTGCCAGCAAACTAGAGGGAGGTGATGGCGGGGAGTTGTTTTTT.

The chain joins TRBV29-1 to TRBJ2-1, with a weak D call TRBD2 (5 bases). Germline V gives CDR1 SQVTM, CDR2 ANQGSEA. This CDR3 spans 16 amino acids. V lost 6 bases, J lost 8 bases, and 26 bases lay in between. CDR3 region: CSVPGVSVRVGDEQFF. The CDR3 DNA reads TGCAGCGTCCCCGGTGTGAGCGTGAGGGTCGGGGATGAGCAGTTCTTC.

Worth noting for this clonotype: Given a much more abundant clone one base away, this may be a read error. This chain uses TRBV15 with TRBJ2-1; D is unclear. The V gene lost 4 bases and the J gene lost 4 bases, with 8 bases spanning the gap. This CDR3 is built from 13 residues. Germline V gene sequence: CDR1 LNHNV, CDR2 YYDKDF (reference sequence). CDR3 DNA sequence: TGTGCCACCAGCACCTTGGGGTACAATGAGCAGTTCTTC. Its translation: CATSTLGYNEQFF.

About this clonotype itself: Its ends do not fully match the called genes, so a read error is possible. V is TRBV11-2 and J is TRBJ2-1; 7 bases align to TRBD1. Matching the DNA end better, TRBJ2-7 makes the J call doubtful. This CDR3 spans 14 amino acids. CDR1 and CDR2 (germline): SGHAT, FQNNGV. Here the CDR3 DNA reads TGTGACAGCCAGAAGCGACAGGGCGACAATGAACAGTACTTC. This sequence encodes CDSQKRQGDNEQYF.

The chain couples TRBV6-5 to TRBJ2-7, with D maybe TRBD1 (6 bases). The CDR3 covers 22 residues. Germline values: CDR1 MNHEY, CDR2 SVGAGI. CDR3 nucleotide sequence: TGTGCCAGCAGTTACCCACTAACCCCCCCCTCTCAAAGGGACATCAGCTCCTACGAACAGTACGTC. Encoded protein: CASSYPLTPPSQRDISSYEQYV.

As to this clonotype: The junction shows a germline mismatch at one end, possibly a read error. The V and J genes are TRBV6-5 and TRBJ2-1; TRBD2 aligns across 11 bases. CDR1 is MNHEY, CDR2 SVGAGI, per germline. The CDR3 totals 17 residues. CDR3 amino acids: CASSYSAWGLADNEHFF. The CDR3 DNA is TGTGCCAGCAGTTACTCGGCCTGGGGACTAGCGGACAATGAGCACTTCTTC.

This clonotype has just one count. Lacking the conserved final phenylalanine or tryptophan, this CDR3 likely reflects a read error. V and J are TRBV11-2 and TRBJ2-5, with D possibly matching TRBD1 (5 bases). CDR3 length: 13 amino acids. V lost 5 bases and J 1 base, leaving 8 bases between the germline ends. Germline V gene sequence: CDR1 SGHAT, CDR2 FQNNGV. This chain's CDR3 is CASSRGSQETQYL. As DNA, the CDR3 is TGTGCCAGCAGCAGGGGCAGCCAAGAGACCCAGTACCTC.